This TCR beta chain was found in a study of T cell responses to AZD1222 COVID-19 vaccine. Clones were read by immunoSEQ multiplex PCR, and TCRdb kept only the in-frame ones, dropping some. Of more than 65,000 clones detected, approximately 85% appear once; the ten largest clones hold roughly 3.2%. Study-wide results and limits: Baseline seropositives among AZD1222 recipients totaled only 5 to 7. Reportedly, nearly half of unique spike TCRs recognized epitopes outside B.1.351/B.1.1.7 mutations. Sampling that yielded the repertoires occurred only after the peak T cell response.

With respect to this clone: Antigen unknown.

CDR3 length equals 13 residues. V was shortened by 8 bases and J by 6 bases, with 16 bases between the two germline ends. CDR1 is MNHEY, CDR2 SMNVEV, per germline (reference sequence). Sequenced here: peripheral blood, sampled 28 days after the second AZD1222 dose. The gene calls are TRBV27 and TRBJ1-1, with a possible D match to TRBD1 (5 bases). The sequence was obtained from an adult who received the AZD1222 COVID-19 vaccine. The CDR3 region is CASPDAGGAEAFF. The DNA of the CDR3 is TGTGCCAGCCCCGACGCGGGGGGAGCTGAAGCTTTCTTT.